Sequencing of this T cell receptor beta chain was carried out in a study of Tregs in tolerant kidney transplant recipients. Overall study findings and caveats: The small number of patients limits these findings pending further validation. Changing PCR primers prevented nucleotide comparison between some patients' samples.

Recipients received nonmyeloablative bone marrow transplants from related graft donors, with transient mixed chimerism. Some clones are missing from TCRdb's copy, which holds only in-frame ones; the method was immunoSEQ multiplex PCR. This table holds 81,000 or so clones, 91% found once. The V end lost 5 bases, the J end lost 6 bases, and 14 bases lay between the germline ends. Germline V lookup: CDR1 MNHEY, CDR2 SVGAGI. The CDR3 totals 14 residues. Only one count was recorded for this clone. The antigen is not known. Sequences were derived from CD4+ T cells from blood (PBMCs), sampled 24 months after the transplant. This TCR came from a human patient who received a combined kidney and bone marrow transplant. Some T cells may be the graft donor's. The chain recombines TRBV6-5 with TRBJ2-4; D is perhaps TRBD1 (5 bases). This CDR3 reads CASSRQRAGNIQYF. In DNA form, the CDR3 reads TGTGCCAGCAGTAGACAGAGAGCCGGAAACATTCAGTACTTC.